The 12 T cell receptor beta chains listed next were all sequenced from one sample in a study of blood T cell repertoires in COVID-19. TCRdb keeps only in-frame clones here, not all; method: immunoSEQ multiplex PCR. This table holds roughly 230,000 clones, approximately 88% found once. Sequencing was carried out using peripheral blood. These receptors were taken from a man aged 40-49 years with acute or convalescent COVID-19.

J is TRBJ1-2 and V is TRBV5-4; weak D call: TRBD1 (5 bases). V was shortened by 2 bases and J by 1 base, with 9 bases between the two germline ends. The CDR3 is 14 amino acids. Germline V gives CDR1 SGHNT, CDR2 YYREEE (reference sequence). The CDR3 bases are TGTGCCAGCAGCTTAGGACACCGTAACTATGGCTACACCTTC. Protein: CASSLGHRNYGYTF.

The chain joins TRBV5-4 to TRBJ1-2, with 8 bases fitting TRBD1. Germline V gene lookup returns CDR1 SGHNT and CDR2 YYREEE (reference sequence). Trimming removed 5 bases from V and 4 bases from J; junction bases left unmatched: 4. This CDR3 contains 13 residues. The CDR3 nucleotides read TGTGCCAGCAGTCTTCAGGGGGCCTATGGCTACACCTTC. Translating it yields CASSLQGAYGYTF. Using reference TRBV5-4 and TRBJ1-2 for the parts outside the CDR3, the full variable domain is ETGVTQSPTHLIKTRGQQVTLRCSSQSGHNTVSWYQQALGQGPQFIFQYYREEENGRGNFPPRFSGLQFPNYSSELNVNALELDDSALYLCASSLQGAYGYTFGSGTRLTVV.

In DNA form, the CDR3 reads TGTGCCTGGCAAGGGACAGGCGGGAGCAATGAGCAGTTCTTC. Amino acid sequence: CAWQGTGGSNEQFF. This rearrangement joins TRBV30 to TRBJ2-1; possible D gene TRBD1, 8 bases. V lost 5 bases and J 6 bases, leaving 17 bases between the germline ends. The CDR3 runs 14 residues. The germline gives CDR1 GTSNPN, CDR2 SVGIG (reference sequence).

About this clone itself: Other DNA sequences in this specimen translate into the identical CDR3. The rearrangement joins TRBV6-5 to TRBJ2-1; TRBD1 matches 9 bases. CDR1 and CDR2 (germline): MNHEY, SVGAGI. The CDR3 extends over 16 amino acids. V was clipped by 0 bases and J by 4 bases; unmatched bases: 4. The CDR3: CASSYSNRGPYNEQFF. CDR3 coding DNA: TGTGCCAGCAGTTACTCCAACAGGGGGCCATACAATGAGCAGTTCTTC.

V usage is TRBV5-4 and J usage is TRBJ2-5; weak D call: TRBD2 (6 bases). The CDR3 has 15 amino acids. Between the trimmed V and J ends, which lost 0 bases and 1 base, there was a span of 10 bases. Germline V gene data show CDR1 as SGHNT and CDR2 as YYREEE (reference sequence). The CDR3 DNA reads as TGTGCCAGCAGCTTGGACCTCGGGGGCCAAGAGACCCAGTACTTC. It translates to CASSLDLGGQETQYF.

CDR3 nucleotides: TGTGCCAGCAGCGCGCTAGCTAGTTCAGATACGCAGTATTTT. Residues: CASSALASSDTQYF. V is TRBV6-2 or TRBV6-3 and J is TRBJ2-3; D is perhaps TRBD2 (5 bases). The CDR3 consists of 14 residues. CDR1 is MNHEY, CDR2 SVGEGT, per germline. V was trimmed by 6 bases and J by 4 bases, leaving 14 bases between them.

This clone showed up just once. The chain uses TRBV7-8 and TRBJ2-7; possible D gene TRBD1, 5 bases. The CDR3 covers 13 residues. The germline V gene encodes CDR1 SGHVS and CDR2 FQNEAQ. V lost 4 bases and J lost 6, with 13 bases in between. CDR3: CASSSVVGREQYF. DNA of the CDR3: TGTGCCAGCAGCTCCGTTGTGGGGCGCGAGCAGTACTTC.

The gene calls are TRBV3-1 (or the pseudogene TRBV3-2) and TRBJ2-1, with 9 bases identical to TRBD2. V lost 3 bases and J lost 6; bases outside the gene matches: 15. In germline, CDR1 is LGHDT, CDR2 YNNKEL (reference sequence). The CDR3 has 18 residues. CDR3 in amino acids: CASSHPPVGTSPTNEQFF. The CDR3 DNA reads as TGTGCCAGCAGCCACCCCCCCGTTGGGACTAGCCCTACCAATGAGCAGTTCTTC.

In the case of this clone: Other DNA sequences in the same sample also yield this CDR3. The chain links TRBV12-3 or TRBV12-4 to TRBJ2-3; D unclear. The CDR3 consists of 11 residues. V was shortened by 6 bases and J by 6 bases, with 7 bases between the two germline ends. The CDR3 loop reads CASSLRDTQYF. CDR3 nucleotides: TGTGCCAGCAGCCTGAGGGATACGCAGTATTTT.

This sequence joins TRBV3-1 (or the pseudogene TRBV3-2) and TRBJ1-2, with no clear D. Trimming stripped 7 bases from V and 3 bases from J, with 12 bases between. This CDR3 has 13 residues. Germline V lookup: CDR1 LGHDT, CDR2 YNNKEL (reference sequence). CDR3 DNA: TGTGCCAGCACCCATAGCGTCGACTATGGCTACACCTTC. This encodes CASTHSVDYGYTF.

This clone is a singleton in its sample. V is TRBV3-1 (or the pseudogene TRBV3-2) and J is TRBJ2-7; 11 bases line up with TRBD2. This CDR3 contains 16 residues. With V trimmed by 4 bases and J by 2 bases, 7 bases remained unmatched. CDR1 is LGHDT and CDR2 is YNNKEL in the germline V gene (reference sequence). The CDR3 DNA is TGTGCCAGCAGCCCGGGGACTAGCGGAGCCCCCTACGAGCAGTACTTC. Its protein is CASSPGTSGAPYEQYF.

This clone came up a few times. J is TRBJ1-1 and V is TRBV2, with 10 bases that match TRBD1. This CDR3 comprises 14 residues. The V gene end was trimmed by 7 bases and the J gene end by 3 bases; junction bases not matched to a gene: 5. The germline V gene encodes CDR1 SNHLY and CDR2 FYNNEI. CDR3 loop: CASIPGQGYTEAFF. In DNA form, the CDR3 reads TGTGCCAGCATCCCGGGACAGGGGTACACTGAAGCTTTCTTT. The whole variable domain, filled in from reference TRBV2 and TRBJ1-1, reads EPEVTQTPSHQVTQMGQEVILRCVPISNHLYFYWYRQILGQKVEFLVSFYNNEISEKSEIFDDQFSVERPDGSNFTLKIRSTKLEDSAMYFCASIPGQGYTEAFFGQGTRLTVV.